This T cell receptor (beta chain) was captured by sequencing in a study of tumor-infiltrating lymphocytes in primary liver carcinoma. Study context: About 3.65 to 7.5 million productive TCRbeta reads were obtained from the samples, with similar numbers across tissue types.

From around 0.5 ug of total RNA, TCR beta-specific cDNA was reverse-transcribed using a constant-region primer. Slightly modified ARM-PCR with three nested multiplex PCR rounds yielded TCR beta libraries. Amplification in the first two PCR rounds was performed using TRBV1-TRBV30 forward primers and a C-beta reverse primer for 10 cycles each. TCRdb reprocessed the multiplex PCR reads via MiXCR and lists one record per CDR3 protein. The sample has over 40,000 distinct CDR3 sequences, around 77% seen once. Scientists recovered RNA and DNA together from roughly 21-30 mg of unsorted bulk tissue. Concerning this clonotype itself: The CDR3 does not end in the conserved phenylalanine or tryptophan, so this is likely a read error.

The germline gives CDR1 LGHNA, CDR2 YNFKEQ. Trimming cost V 5 bases and J 8 bases, with 18 bases left between them. This CDR3 spans 14 amino acids. The sequencing sample was made of liver tumor tissue from sampling region 5. Subset reported: tumor region T5, tumor centre. The sequence was obtained from a man between 35 and 55 years old with primary liver carcinoma and hepatitis B virus infection. The chain has TRBV4-2 and TRBJ1-1, with D perhaps TRBD1 (6 bases). The CDR3 loop reads CASSKAGQSTEAFI. The CDR3, as DNA: TGTGCCAGCAGCAAGGCTGGACAGTCGACAGAAGCTTTCATT.